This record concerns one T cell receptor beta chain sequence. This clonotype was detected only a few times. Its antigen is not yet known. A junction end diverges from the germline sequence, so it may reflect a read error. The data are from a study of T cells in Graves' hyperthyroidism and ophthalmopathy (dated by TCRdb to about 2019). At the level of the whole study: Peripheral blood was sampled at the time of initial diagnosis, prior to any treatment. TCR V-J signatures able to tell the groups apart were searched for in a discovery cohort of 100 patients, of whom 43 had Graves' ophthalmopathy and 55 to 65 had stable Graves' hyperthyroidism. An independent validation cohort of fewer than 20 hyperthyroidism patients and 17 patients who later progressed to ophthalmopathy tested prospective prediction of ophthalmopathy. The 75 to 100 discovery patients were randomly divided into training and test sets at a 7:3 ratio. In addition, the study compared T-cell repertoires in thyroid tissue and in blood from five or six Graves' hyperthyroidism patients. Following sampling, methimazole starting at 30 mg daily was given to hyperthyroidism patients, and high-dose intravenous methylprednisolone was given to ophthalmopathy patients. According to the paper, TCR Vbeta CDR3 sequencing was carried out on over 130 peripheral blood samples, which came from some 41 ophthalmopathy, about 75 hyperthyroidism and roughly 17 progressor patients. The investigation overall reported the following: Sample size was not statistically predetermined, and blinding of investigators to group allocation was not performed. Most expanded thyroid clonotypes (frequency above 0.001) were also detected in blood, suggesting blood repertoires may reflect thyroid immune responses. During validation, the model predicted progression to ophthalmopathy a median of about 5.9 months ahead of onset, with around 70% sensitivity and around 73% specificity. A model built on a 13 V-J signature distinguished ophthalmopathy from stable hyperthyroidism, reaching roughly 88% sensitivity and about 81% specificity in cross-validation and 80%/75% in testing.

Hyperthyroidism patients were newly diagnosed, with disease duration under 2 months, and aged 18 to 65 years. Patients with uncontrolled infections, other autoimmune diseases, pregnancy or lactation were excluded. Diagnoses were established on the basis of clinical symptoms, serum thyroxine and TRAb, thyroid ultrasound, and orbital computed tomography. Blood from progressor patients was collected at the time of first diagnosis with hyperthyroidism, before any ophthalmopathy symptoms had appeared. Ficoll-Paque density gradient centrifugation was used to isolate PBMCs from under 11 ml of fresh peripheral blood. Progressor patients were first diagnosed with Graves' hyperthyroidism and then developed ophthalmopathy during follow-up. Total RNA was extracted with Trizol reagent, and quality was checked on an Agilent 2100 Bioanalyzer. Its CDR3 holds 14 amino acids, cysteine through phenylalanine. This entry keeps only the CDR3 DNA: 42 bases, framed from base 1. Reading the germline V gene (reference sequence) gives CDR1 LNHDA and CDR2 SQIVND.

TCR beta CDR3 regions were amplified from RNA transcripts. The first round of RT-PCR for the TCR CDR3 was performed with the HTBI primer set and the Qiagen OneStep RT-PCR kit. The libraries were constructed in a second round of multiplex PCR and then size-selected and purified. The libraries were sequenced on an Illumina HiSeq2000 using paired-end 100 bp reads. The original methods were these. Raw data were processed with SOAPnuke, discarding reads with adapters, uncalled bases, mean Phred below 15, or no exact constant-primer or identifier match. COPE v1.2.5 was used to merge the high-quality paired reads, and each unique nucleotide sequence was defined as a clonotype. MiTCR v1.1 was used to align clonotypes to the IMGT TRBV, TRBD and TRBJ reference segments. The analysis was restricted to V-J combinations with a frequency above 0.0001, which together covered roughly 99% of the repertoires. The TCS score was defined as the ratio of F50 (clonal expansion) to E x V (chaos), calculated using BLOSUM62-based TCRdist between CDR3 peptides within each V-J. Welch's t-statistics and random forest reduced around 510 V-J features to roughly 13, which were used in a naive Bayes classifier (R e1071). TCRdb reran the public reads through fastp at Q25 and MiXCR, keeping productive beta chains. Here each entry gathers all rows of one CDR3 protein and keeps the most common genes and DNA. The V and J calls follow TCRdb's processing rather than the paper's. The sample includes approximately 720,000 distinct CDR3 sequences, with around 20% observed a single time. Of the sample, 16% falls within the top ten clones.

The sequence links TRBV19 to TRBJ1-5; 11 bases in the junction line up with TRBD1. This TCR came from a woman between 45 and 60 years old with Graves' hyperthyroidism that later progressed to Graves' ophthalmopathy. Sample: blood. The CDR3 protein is CASRRTGGNQPQRF. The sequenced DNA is TGTGCCAGTAGGCGGACAGGGGGCAATCAGCCCCAGCGTTTT. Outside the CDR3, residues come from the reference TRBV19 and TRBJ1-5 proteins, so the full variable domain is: DGGITQSPKYLFRKEGQNVTLSCEQNLNHDAMYWYRQDPGQGLRLIYYSQIVNDFQKGDIAEGYSVSREKKESFPLTVTSAQKNPTAFYLCASRRTGGNQPQRFGDGTRLSIL.